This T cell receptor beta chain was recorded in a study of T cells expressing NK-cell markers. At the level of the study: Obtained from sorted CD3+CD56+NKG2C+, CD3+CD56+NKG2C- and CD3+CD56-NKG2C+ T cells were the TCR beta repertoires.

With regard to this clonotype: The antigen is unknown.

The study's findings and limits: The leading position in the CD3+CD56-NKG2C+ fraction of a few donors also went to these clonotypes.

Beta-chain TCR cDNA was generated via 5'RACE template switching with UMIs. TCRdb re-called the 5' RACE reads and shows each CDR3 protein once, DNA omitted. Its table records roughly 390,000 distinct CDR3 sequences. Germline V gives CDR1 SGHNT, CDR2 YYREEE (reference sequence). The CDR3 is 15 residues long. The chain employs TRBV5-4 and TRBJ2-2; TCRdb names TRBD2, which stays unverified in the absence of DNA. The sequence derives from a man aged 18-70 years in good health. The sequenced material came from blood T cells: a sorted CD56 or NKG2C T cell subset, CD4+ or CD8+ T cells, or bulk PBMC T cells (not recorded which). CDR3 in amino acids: CASRSGGPNTGELFF.